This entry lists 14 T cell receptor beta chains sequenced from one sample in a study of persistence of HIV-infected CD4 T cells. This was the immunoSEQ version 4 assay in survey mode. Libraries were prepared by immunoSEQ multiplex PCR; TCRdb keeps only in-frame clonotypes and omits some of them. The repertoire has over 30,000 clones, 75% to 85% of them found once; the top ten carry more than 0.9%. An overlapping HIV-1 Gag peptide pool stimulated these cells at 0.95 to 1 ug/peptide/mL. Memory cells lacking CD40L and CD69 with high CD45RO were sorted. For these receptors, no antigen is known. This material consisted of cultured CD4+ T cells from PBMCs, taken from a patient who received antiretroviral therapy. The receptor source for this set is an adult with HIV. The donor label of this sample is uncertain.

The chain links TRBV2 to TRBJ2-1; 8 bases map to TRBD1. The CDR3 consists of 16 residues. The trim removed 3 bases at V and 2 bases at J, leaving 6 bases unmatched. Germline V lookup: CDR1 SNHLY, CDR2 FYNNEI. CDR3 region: CASSDLSDRAYNEQFF. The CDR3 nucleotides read TGTGCCAGCAGTGACCTCTCGGACAGGGCCTACAATGAGCAGTTCTTC.

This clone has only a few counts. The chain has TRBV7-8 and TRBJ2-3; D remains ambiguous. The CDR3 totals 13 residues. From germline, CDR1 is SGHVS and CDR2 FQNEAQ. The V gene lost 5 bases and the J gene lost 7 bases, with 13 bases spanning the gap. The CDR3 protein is CASSPGPDNTQYF. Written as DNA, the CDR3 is TGTGCCAGCAGCCCAGGACCGGATAATACGCAGTATTTT.

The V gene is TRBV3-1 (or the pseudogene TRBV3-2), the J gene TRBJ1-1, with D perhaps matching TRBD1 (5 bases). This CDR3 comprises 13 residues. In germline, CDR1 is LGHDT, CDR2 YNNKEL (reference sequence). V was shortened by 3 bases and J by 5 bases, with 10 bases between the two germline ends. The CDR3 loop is CASSQLRETEAFF. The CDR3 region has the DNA TGTGCCAGCAGCCAGCTCAGGGAGACTGAAGCTTTCTTT.

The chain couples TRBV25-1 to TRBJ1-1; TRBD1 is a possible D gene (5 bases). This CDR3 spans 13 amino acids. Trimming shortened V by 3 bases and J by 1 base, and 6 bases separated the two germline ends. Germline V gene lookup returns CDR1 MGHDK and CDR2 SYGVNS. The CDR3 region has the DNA TGTGCCAGCAGTGATGACAGGAACACTGAAGCTTTCTTT. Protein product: CASSDDRNTEAFF.

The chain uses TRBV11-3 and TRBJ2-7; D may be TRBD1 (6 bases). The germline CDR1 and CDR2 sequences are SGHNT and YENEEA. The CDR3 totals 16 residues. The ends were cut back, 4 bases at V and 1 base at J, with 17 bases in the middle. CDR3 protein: CASSSLRGISSYEQYV. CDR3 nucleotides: TGTGCCAGCAGCTCGCTGAGGGGGATTTCGTCCTACGAGCAGTACGTC.

Here the CDR3 DNA reads TGTGCCAGCAGTGAAAGAGCTAACTATGGCTACACCTTC. Its translation: CASSERANYGYTF. This chain links TRBV6-1 with TRBJ1-2; unclear D gene. The germline V gene has CDR1 MNHNS and CDR2 SASEGT. Deletions cut 2 bases from V and 0 bases from J, with 4 bases between. The CDR3 contains 13 residues.

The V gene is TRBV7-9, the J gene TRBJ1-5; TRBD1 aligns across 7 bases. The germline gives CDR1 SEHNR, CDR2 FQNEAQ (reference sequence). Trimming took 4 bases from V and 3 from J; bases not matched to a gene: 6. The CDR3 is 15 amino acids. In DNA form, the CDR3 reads TGTGCCAGCAGCTCCGGACAGGCCCTCAATCAGCCCCAGCATTTT. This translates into CASSSGQALNQPQHF.

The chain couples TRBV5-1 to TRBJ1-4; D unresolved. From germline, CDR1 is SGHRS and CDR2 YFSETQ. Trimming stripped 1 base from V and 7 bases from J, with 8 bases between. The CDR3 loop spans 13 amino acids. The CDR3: CASSLIGVEKLFF. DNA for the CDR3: TGCGCCAGCAGCTTGATCGGCGTTGAAAAACTGTTTTTT. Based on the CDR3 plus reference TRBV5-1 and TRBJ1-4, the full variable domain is KAGVTQTPRYLIKTRGQQVTLSCSPISGHRSVSWYQQTPGQGLQFLFEYFSETQRNKGNFPGRFSGRQFSNSRSEMNVSTLELGDSALYLCASSLIGVEKLFFGSGTQLSVL.

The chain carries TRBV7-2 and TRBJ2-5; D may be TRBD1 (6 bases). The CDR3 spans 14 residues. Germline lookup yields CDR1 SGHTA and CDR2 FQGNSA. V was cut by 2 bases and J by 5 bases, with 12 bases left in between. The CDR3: CASSLTRGFETQYF. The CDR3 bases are TGTGCCAGCAGCTTAACCAGGGGATTCGAGACCCAGTACTTC.

The CDR3 sequence is CASSRVGGSNQPQHF. The CDR3 DNA reads as TGTGCCAGCAGCCGGGTCGGGGGTTCCAATCAGCCCCAGCATTTT. J is TRBJ1-5 and V is TRBV28; D is perhaps TRBD1 (5 bases). The CDR3 loop spans 15 amino acids. Germline V CDR1 and CDR2: MDHEN, SYDVKM. Deletions cut 6 bases from V and 3 bases from J, with 15 bases between.

The CDR3 loop reads CASSPGEVGNQPQHF. The CDR3 DNA reads TGCGCCAGCAGCCCAGGGGAGGTTGGCAATCAGCCCCAGCATTTT. The rearrangement joins TRBV5-1 to TRBJ1-5, with D possibly being TRBD1 (6 bases). Germline CDR1 SGHRS, CDR2 YFSETQ. The CDR3 is made up of 15 amino acids. With 4 bases removed from V and 2 bases from J, the gap between germline ends came to 13 bases. The full variable domain, with the rest looked up from reference TRBV5-1 and TRBJ1-5, is KAGVTQTPRYLIKTRGQQVTLSCSPISGHRSVSWYQQTPGQGLQFLFEYFSETQRNKGNFPGRFSGRQFSNSRSEMNVSTLELGDSALYLCASSPGEVGNQPQHFGDGTRLSIL.

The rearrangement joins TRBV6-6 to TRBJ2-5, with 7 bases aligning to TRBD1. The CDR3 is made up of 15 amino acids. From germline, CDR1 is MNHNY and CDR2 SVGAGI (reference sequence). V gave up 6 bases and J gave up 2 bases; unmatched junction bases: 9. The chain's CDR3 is CASRYDRASQETQYF. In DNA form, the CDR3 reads TGTGCCAGCAGATACGACAGGGCCTCACAAGAGACCCAGTACTTC.

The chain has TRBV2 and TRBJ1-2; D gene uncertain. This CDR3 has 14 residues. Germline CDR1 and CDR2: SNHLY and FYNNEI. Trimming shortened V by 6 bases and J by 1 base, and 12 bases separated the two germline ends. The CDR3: CASRPAQLNYGYTF. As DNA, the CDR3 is TGTGCCAGCAGGCCGGCACAGCTTAACTATGGCTACACCTTC. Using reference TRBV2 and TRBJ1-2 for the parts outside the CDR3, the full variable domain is EPEVTQTPSHQVTQMGQEVILRCVPISNHLYFYWYRQILGQKVEFLVSFYNNEISEKSEIFDDQFSVERPDGSNFTLKIRSTKLEDSAMYFCASRPAQLNYGYTFGSGTRLTVV.

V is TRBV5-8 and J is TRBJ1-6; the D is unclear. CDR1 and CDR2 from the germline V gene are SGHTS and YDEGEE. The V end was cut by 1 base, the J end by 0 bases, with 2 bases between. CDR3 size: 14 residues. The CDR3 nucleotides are TGTGCCAGCAGCTTGCGCTCCTATAATTCACCCCTCCACTTT. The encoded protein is CASSLRSYNSPLHF. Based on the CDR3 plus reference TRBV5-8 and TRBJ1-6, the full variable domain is EAGVTQSPTHLIKTRGQQATLRCSPISGHTSVYWYQQALGLGLQFLLWYDEGEERNRGNFPPRFSGRQFPNYSSELNVNALELEDSALYLCASSLRSYNSPLHFGNGTRLTVT.